This entry lists 2 T cell receptor beta chains sequenced from one sample in a study of blood T cell repertoires in COVID-19. Assay used: immunoSEQ multiplex PCR; TCRdb lists only in-frame clones, some missing. Of about 180,000 clones in the sample, just over 85% were seen once. Material: PBMCs or T cells enriched from blood (not recorded which). All receptors come from a woman under 30 who had recovered from COVID-19.

The V and J genes are TRBV5-4 and TRBJ2-3; D is possibly TRBD2 (5 bases). The CDR3 spans 14 residues. Trimming removed 7 bases from V and 0 bases from J, with 12 bases in between. CDR1 and CDR2 from the germline V gene are SGHNT and YYREEE (reference sequence). CDR3 DNA: TGTGCCAGCCGAGGTCGGACTAGCACAGATACGCAGTATTTT. Its translation is CASRGRTSTDTQYF. The full variable domain, in which reference TRBV5-4 and TRBJ2-3 provide the parts outside the CDR3, is ETGVTQSPTHLIKTRGQQVTLRCSSQSGHNTVSWYQQALGQGPQFIFQYYREEENGRGNFPPRFSGLQFPNYSSELNVNALELDDSALYLCASRGRTSTDTQYFGPGTRLTVL.

This chain connects TRBV28 to TRBJ1-2, with D maybe TRBD1 (5 bases). Germline lookup yields CDR1 MDHEN and CDR2 SYDVKM. V was shortened by 10 bases and J by 5 bases, with 14 bases between the two germline ends. CDR3 length: 12 amino acids. The CDR3 reads CATSGGRYGYTF. CDR3 DNA: TGTGCCACATCCGGGGGGAGGTATGGCTACACCTTC.